This T cell receptor (beta chain) is drawn from a study of T cells in Graves' hyperthyroidism and ophthalmopathy. Study results and caveats: Among clonotypes expanded in thyroid above 0.001, most were also found in blood.

About this clonotype: As yet, its antigen is unknown.

CDR1 is LGHNA, CDR2 YNFKEQ, per germline. CDR3 size: 20 residues. The J segment lost 5 bases and the V segment lost 0 bases, leaving 19 bases of the junction unmatched. The CDR3 regions of TCR beta were amplified from RNA transcripts. The study used the HTBI primer set for a first-round RT-PCR of the TCR CDR3. TCRdb fed the multiplex PCR reads into MiXCR, producing one record per CDR3 protein. The sample has fewer than 900,000 distinct CDR3 sequences; around 17% are singletons. The TCR originated in a man younger than 35 with Graves' hyperthyroidism. Sequenced: blood. The chain couples TRBV4-2 to TRBJ2-7, with TRBD2 matching 10 bases. The CDR3 DNA follows: TGTGCCAGCAGCCAAGATCCTCGGAAAGCTAGCGGGAGTCTACGGGACGAGCAGTACTTC. It encodes CASSQDPRKASGSLRDEQYF.